This T cell receptor beta chain was sequenced during a study of T cell responses to AZD1222 COVID-19 vaccine. Study-wide results and limits: The donor group comprised mostly white British people and more females; the analysis possibly underestimated clonal diversity.

Concerning this clone itself: Its matching antigen is unknown.

Measured with immunoSEQ multiplex PCR; TCRdb has only the in-frame clones, and not every one. This repertoire shows fewer than 200,000 clones, roughly nine tenths found once; its top ten account for 1.5% to 2%. Germline V CDR1 and CDR2: SNHLY, FYNNEI. The ends lost 5 bases at V and 5 bases at J; junction bases unmatched: 10. CDR3 length equals 16 residues. Specimen: peripheral blood, collected on day 0 of AZD1222 vaccination. The origin of this receptor is an adult in good health. This chain connects TRBV2 to TRBJ2-3; TRBD2 matches at 10 bases. DNA of the CDR3: TGTGCCAGCAGTCTACGGGCGCTAGCGGGGGAAGATACGCAGTATTTT. It translates to CASSLRALAGEDTQYF.